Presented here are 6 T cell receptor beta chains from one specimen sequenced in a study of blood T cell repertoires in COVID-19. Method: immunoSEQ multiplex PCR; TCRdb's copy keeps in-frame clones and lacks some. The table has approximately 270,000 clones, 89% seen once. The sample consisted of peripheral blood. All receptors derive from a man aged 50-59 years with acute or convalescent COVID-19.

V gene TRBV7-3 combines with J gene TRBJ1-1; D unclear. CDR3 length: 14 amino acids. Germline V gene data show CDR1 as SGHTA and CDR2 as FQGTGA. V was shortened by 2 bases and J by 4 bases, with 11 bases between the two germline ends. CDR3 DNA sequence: TGTGCCAGCAGCTTAGGCGGTGCGGGCACTGAAGCTTTCTTT. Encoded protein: CASSLGGAGTEAFF.

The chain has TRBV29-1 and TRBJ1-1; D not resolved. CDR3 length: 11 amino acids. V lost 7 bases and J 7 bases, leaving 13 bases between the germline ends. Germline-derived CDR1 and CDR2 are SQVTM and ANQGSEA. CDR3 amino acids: CSAGTSFEAFF. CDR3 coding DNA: TGCAGCGCTGGAACTAGTTTTGAAGCTTTCTTT.

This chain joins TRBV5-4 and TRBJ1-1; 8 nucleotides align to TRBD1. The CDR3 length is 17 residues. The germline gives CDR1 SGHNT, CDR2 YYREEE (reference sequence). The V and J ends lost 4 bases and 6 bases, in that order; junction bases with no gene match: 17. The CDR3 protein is CASSGQGRGRDAPEAFF. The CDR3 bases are TGTGCCAGCAGCGGTCAGGGCAGGGGGCGTGACGCCCCTGAAGCTTTCTTT.

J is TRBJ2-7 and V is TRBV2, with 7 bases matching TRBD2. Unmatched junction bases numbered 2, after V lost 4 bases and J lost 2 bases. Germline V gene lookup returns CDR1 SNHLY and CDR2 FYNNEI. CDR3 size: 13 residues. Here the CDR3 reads CASSGEGAYEQYF. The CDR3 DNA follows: TGTGCCAGCAGTGGGGAGGGAGCCTACGAGCAGTACTTC.

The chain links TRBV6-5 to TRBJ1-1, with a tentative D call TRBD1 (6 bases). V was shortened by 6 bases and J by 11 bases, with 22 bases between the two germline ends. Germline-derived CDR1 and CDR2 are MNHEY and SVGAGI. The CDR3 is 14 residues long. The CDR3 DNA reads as TGTGCCAGCAGCAAACTCCGGGACAAATCTTCGGCTTTCTTT. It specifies CASSKLRDKSSAFF.

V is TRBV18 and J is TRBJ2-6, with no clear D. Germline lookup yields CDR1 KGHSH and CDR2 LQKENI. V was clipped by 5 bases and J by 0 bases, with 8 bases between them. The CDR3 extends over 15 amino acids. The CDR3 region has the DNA TGTGCCAGCTCATCGAGGCGCTCTGGGGCCAACGTCCTGACTTTC. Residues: CASSSRRSGANVLTF.